Each of the 19 T cell receptor beta chains below was sequenced from the same sample in a study of blood T cell repertoires in COVID-19. This table comes from immunoSEQ multiplex PCR, and its TCRdb copy is limited to in-frame clones, with some not included. Here the sample spans around 500,000 clones, approximately 83% being singletons. The sample was peripheral blood. These receptors were obtained from a human donor in a cohort sampled during active COVID-19.

CDR3 region: CASSYGREMDGYTF. The CDR3 DNA follows: TGTGCCAGCAGTTACGGTCGGGAAATGGATGGCTACACCTTC. The rearrangement uses TRBV6-5 and TRBJ1-2; unclear D gene. Germline CDR1 reads MNHEY; CDR2 reads SVGAGI. The CDR3 consists of 14 residues. Between the trimmed V and J ends, which lost 2 bases and 6 bases, there was a span of 13 bases.

This chain links TRBV27 with TRBJ1-2; 11 bases agree with TRBD1. Per the germline V gene, CDR1 is MNHEY and CDR2 is SMNVEV (reference sequence). The CDR3 contains 15 residues. V lost 5 bases and J lost 7; bases outside the gene matches: 9. The CDR3 protein is CASSLRTGGGGGYTF. The CDR3, as DNA: TGTGCCAGCAGTCTCCGGACAGGGGGCGGGGGTGGCTACACCTTC.

The J gene is TRBJ1-1, the V gene TRBV6-5, with D perhaps matching TRBD1 (5 bases). Germline CDR1 reads MNHEY; CDR2 reads SVGAGI. This CDR3 is 13 amino acids long. The V end was cut by 6 bases, the J end by 8 bases, with 16 bases between. The CDR3 DNA reads TGTGCCAGCAGCGCGGGACCCCAGAGGGAAGCTTTCTTT. It is translated as CASSAGPQREAFF.

The V gene is TRBV18, the J gene TRBJ1-3; weak D call: TRBD1 (6 bases). The CDR3 extends over 14 amino acids. Trimming pared 6 bases from V and 0 bases from J, leaving 9 bases between. CDR1 is KGHSH and CDR2 is LQKENI in the germline V gene. The CDR3 bases are TGTGCCAGCTCCGGACAGTCCTCTGGAAACACCATATATTTT. Translation gives CASSGQSSGNTIYF.

The chain couples TRBV15 to TRBJ2-7, with a tentative D call TRBD1 (6 bases). CDR1 and CDR2 from the germline V gene are LNHNV and YYDKDF (reference sequence). The CDR3 covers 14 residues. With 6 bases removed from V and 4 bases from J, the gap between germline ends came to 16 bases. CDR3 DNA: TGTGCCACCAGGTCAAGGGACACCTCATACGAGCAGTACTTC. Translation: CATRSRDTSYEQYF.

The V call is TRBV7-2, the J call TRBJ1-6, with a possible D match to TRBD1 (5 bases). CDR1 is SGHTA, CDR2 FQGNSA, per germline. With 3 bases removed from V and 8 bases from J, the gap between germline ends came to 5 bases. This CDR3 has 12 residues. CDR3 amino acids: CASSFRDSPLHF. The CDR3 DNA follows: TGTGCCAGCAGCTTCAGGGATTCACCCCTCCACTTT. The entire variable domain, with the rest obtained from reference TRBV7-2 and TRBJ1-6, is as follows: GAGVSQSPSNKVTEKGKDVELRCDPISGHTALYWYRQSLGQGLEFLIYFQGNSAPDKSGLPSDRFSAERTGGSVSTLTIQRTQQEDSAVYLCASSFRDSPLHFGNGTRLTVT.

In this sample, this clone turned up once. The V and J genes are TRBV7-3 and TRBJ2-5; 7 bases map to TRBD2. V was clipped by 2 bases and J by 1 base; unmatched bases: 7. CDR1 and CDR2 from the germline V gene are SGHTA and FQGTGA. This CDR3 region has 16 residues. CDR3 protein: CASSLGGSSGQETQYF. For the CDR3, the DNA is TGTGCCAGCAGCTTAGGAGGGTCTAGCGGCCAAGAGACCCAGTACTTC. The variable domain in full, with the rest retrieved from reference TRBV7-3 and TRBJ2-5, is GAGVSQTPSNKVTEKGKYVELRCDPISGHTALYWYRQSLGQGPEFLIYFQGTGAADDSGLPNDRFFAVRPEGSVSTLKIQRTERGDSAVYLCASSLGGSSGQETQYFGPGTRLLVL.

CDR3 DNA: TGTGCCAGCACAAAGGACAGGGCCCACGAGCAGTACTTC. Encoded protein: CASTKDRAHEQYF. V gene TRBV6-5 combines with J gene TRBJ2-7; TRBD1 aligns across 8 bases. Trimming cost V 7 bases and J 5 bases; bases outside gene matches: 7. The CDR3 totals 13 residues. Germline values: CDR1 MNHEY, CDR2 SVGAGI.

The J gene is TRBJ2-4, the V gene TRBV15; maybe TRBD2 (7 bases). V lost 0 bases and J lost 5, with 14 bases in between. Germline loops: CDR1 LNHNV, CDR2 YYDKDF (reference sequence). This CDR3 has 16 residues. The CDR3 DNA reads as TGTGCCACCAGCAGAGATTTGGGGGGGGCGGAAAACATTCAGTACTTC. Protein sequence: CATSRDLGGAENIQYF.

The CDR3 DNA follows: TGTGCCAGCAGCCACCCTAGCGGAAAAGAGACCCAGTACTTC. Its protein is CASSHPSGKETQYF. This sequence joins TRBV14 and TRBJ2-5, with 7 nucleotides matching TRBD2. The CDR3 consists of 14 residues. After removal of 3 bases from V and 3 bases from J, the junction contained 4 bases not matched to a gene. Germline-derived CDR1 and CDR2 are SGHDN and FVKESK.

This clone was observed a single time. V is TRBV6-6 and J is TRBJ1-1, with D possibly being TRBD1 (5 bases). Per the germline V gene, CDR1 is MNHNY and CDR2 is SVGAGI (reference sequence). Trimming shortened V by 9 bases and J by 2 bases, and 19 bases separated the two germline ends. The CDR3 runs 15 residues. The CDR3 region has the DNA TGTGCCAGTCAGGGTACTCAGACGAGAAACACTGAAGCTTTCTTT. Encoded protein: CASQGTQTRNTEAFF.

J is TRBJ1-2 and V is TRBV11-1; D not resolved. V shed 2 bases and J shed 4 bases, with 8 bases lying between them. CDR3 size: 13 residues. The V gene's germline CDR1 is SGHAT and CDR2 FQDESV (reference sequence). This CDR3 is CASSLSRTYGYTF. In nucleotides, the CDR3 is TGTGCCAGCAGCTTAAGCCGAACCTATGGCTACACCTTC.

This clone has only a few counts. The chain couples TRBV19 to TRBJ1-5; D gene uncertain. The germline V gene encodes CDR1 LNHDA and CDR2 SQIVND (reference sequence). Trimming took off 1 base at V and 7 bases at J, with 17 bases between the two ends. This CDR3 spans 16 amino acids. The CDR3: CASSIVGGPGAQPQHF. CDR3 sequence (DNA): TGTGCCAGTAGTATAGTCGGCGGACCGGGAGCCCAGCCCCAGCATTTT. The whole variable domain, filled in from reference TRBV19 and TRBJ1-5, reads DGGITQSPKYLFRKEGQNVTLSCEQNLNHDAMYWYRQDPGQGLRLIYYSQIVNDFQKGDIAEGYSVSREKKESFPLTVTSAQKNPTAFYLCASSIVGGPGAQPQHFGDGTRLSIL.

This sequence joins TRBV4-2 and TRBJ1-1; TRBD1 is a possible D gene (6 bases). CDR3 length: 13 amino acids. Per the germline V gene, CDR1 is LGHNA and CDR2 is YNFKEQ. Trimming took 4 bases from V and 4 from J, leaving 10 bases between them. The CDR3 loop reads CASSRGQRTEAFF. CDR3 nucleotides: TGTGCCAGCAGCCGAGGACAGCGCACTGAAGCTTTCTTT.

The count of this clone is one. V and J are TRBV2 and TRBJ1-4, with a possible D match to TRBD1 (5 bases). Germline values: CDR1 SNHLY, CDR2 FYNNEI. V was trimmed by 7 bases and J by 2 bases, leaving 11 bases between them. The CDR3 is made up of 14 amino acids. The CDR3 bases are TGTGCCAGCACCGTGGGGGGGACTAATGAAAAACTGTTTTTT. This sequence encodes CASTVGGTNEKLFF.

The CDR3, as DNA: TGTGCCATCAGCACAGGGGATGCGGCTTTCTTT. It codes for CAISTGDAAFF. The genes are TRBV10-3 and TRBJ1-1; 7 nucleotides align to TRBD1. The CDR3 loop spans 11 amino acids. With V trimmed by 6 bases and J by 11 bases, 6 bases remained unmatched. Per the germline V gene, CDR1 is ENHRY and CDR2 is SYGVKD.

V usage is TRBV19 and J usage is TRBJ1-1, with 10 bases identical to TRBD1. CDR1 LNHDA and CDR2 SQIVND come from the germline V gene (reference sequence). Germline trimming cut 8 bases from V and 9 bases from J; bases unmatched to any gene: 3. The CDR3 contains 11 residues. CDR3 in DNA: TGTGCCAGTGACAGGGGGCAGCAAGCTTTCTTT. As protein: CASDRGQQAFF.

This clone is a singleton in its sample. This sequence joins TRBV7-9 and TRBJ1-1; the D gene is possibly TRBD1 (5 bases). CDR3 length: 14 amino acids. The ends were cut back, 5 bases at V and 1 base at J, with 11 bases in the middle. The V gene's germline CDR1 is SEHNR and CDR2 FQNEAQ (reference sequence). This chain's CDR3 is CASSAGPPNTEAFF. Written as DNA, the CDR3 is TGTGCCAGCAGCGCGGGACCCCCGAACACTGAAGCTTTCTTT. The entire variable domain, with the rest obtained from reference TRBV7-9 and TRBJ1-1, is as follows: DTGVSQNPRHKITKRGQNVTFRCDPISEHNRLYWYRQTLGQGPEFLTYFQNEAQLEKSRLLSDRFSAERPKGSFSTLEIQRTEQGDSAMYLCASSAGPPNTEAFFGQGTRLTVV.

This clone appeared a single time. CDR3 DNA sequence: TGTGCCTGGTCCAGGACGCGCTCGGCGGGCGAGCAGTACTTC. Protein product: CAWSRTRSAGEQYF. This chain joins TRBV30 and TRBJ2-7; D might be TRBD2 (5 bases). This CDR3 contains 14 residues. CDR1 GTSNPN and CDR2 SVGIG come from the germline V gene (reference sequence). V was trimmed by 5 bases and J by 6 bases, leaving 20 bases between them.